This record looks at one TCR beta chain sequence and its context. The antigen is not known. The PCR had 60 Vbeta and 13 Jbeta primers. The method was immunoSEQ multiplex PCR; TCRdb's version includes in-frame clones alone and lacks a portion of them. Seen here are 150,000 to 200,000 clones, around nine tenths observed once, and the top ten hold approximately 2%. This sample was taken from a study of cytomegalovirus exposure and HLA in healthy donors. Study conclusions and caveats: Listed as cytomegalovirus-associated were approximately 160 TCR beta chains.

V shed 2 bases, J shed 3 bases, and the junction held 3 bases outside the gene matches. Germline lookup yields CDR1 MDHEN and CDR2 SYDVKM. The CDR3 extends over 15 amino acids. This clonotype was sampled from a woman younger than 30 in good health and CMV-seronegative. This chain joins TRBV28 and TRBJ2-3; 9 positions agree with TRBD1. The sequenced material came from PBMCs. DNA for the CDR3: TGTGCCAGCAGTTTAGCACAGGGGGCAACAGATACGCAGTATTTT. This encodes CASSLAQGATDTQYF.